The sequence of this TCR beta chain was determined in a study of blood T cell repertoires in COVID-19. About the research overall: PBMCs, B-cell-depleted T cells, or T cells provided the cDNA or gDNA that made up the material.

The CDR3 covers 15 residues. The V gene's germline CDR1 is SEHNR and CDR2 FQNEAQ (reference sequence). V dropped 4 bases and J dropped 3; count of bases not matched to a gene: 6. Repertoires were generated with immunoSEQ multiplex PCR, while TCRdb's copy carries only in-frame clones and drops some. The sample contains 95,000 to 150,000 clones, more than 75% of which appear only once. Input material: peripheral blood. J is TRBJ2-7 and V is TRBV7-9; the match to TRBD1 covers 10 bases. This clonotype was obtained from a man in his sixties with acute or convalescent COVID-19. DNA for the CDR3: TGTGCCAGCAGCTCAGCCGGGACAGGGGTCTACGAGCAGTACTTC. This sequence encodes CASSSAGTGVYEQYF.